These 23 T cell receptor beta chains came from one sample sequenced in a study of cytomegalovirus exposure and HLA in healthy donors. 60 Vbeta and 13 Jbeta primers were used in PCR. Here immunoSEQ multiplex PCR was the method, and the copy in TCRdb shows in-frame clones only, minus some. The sample includes under 110,000 clones, approximately 89% of them seen just once. Sequenced: PBMCs. These TCRs come from a man aged 25-40 years in good health and CMV-seronegative.

J is TRBJ2-5 and V is TRBV5-8; the D gene is possibly TRBD1 (6 bases). The CDR3 runs to 14 residues. V dropped 4 bases and J dropped 6 bases, with 16 bases sitting between them. Germline values: CDR1 SGHTS, CDR2 YDEGEE. The chain's CDR3 is CASSGQTGGQTQYF. The DNA for the CDR3 is TGTGCCAGCAGCGGGCAGACAGGAGGTCAGACCCAGTACTTC.

The rearrangement uses TRBV9 and TRBJ2-5; TRBD2 might be the D (6 bases). The V gene's germline CDR1 is SGDLS and CDR2 YYNGEE. The CDR3 spans 15 residues. V lost 0 bases to trimming and J lost 4 bases, with 13 bases between them. As DNA, the CDR3 is TGTGCCAGCAGCGTAGGGAATAGCGGCGGAGAGACCCAGTACTTC. This gives the protein CASSVGNSGGETQYF.

This chain joins TRBV6-6 and TRBJ1-5; unclear D gene. Trimming cost V 2 bases and J 4 bases, with 9 bases left between them. This CDR3 has 14 residues. The germline V gene has CDR1 MNHNY and CDR2 SVGAGI (reference sequence). The CDR3: CASSYPAQNQPQHF. DNA of the CDR3: TGTGCCAGCAGTTACCCGGCACAGAATCAGCCCCAGCATTTT.

As to this clone: A junction boundary mismatches the germline segment, possibly from a read error. Other DNA sequences in the sample encode the same CDR3. The chain has TRBV6-5 and TRBJ1-1; tentatively, D is TRBD1 (6 bases). Germline V gene lookup returns CDR1 MNHEY and CDR2 SVGAGI. CDR3 length: 14 residues. The CDR3 here is CASSPGTTNTEAFF. In DNA form, the CDR3 reads TGTGCCAGCAGCCCCGGGACAACGAACACTGAGGCTTTCTTT.

This sequence joins TRBV10-3 and TRBJ2-7; 13 bases line up with TRBD2. This CDR3 has 17 residues. V was pared by 6 bases and J by 0 bases, with 8 bases of the junction left unmatched. Germline values: CDR1 ENHRY, CDR2 SYGVKD. The CDR3 DNA reads as TGTGCCATCAGAACTAGCGGGAGGGATCATAGCTCCTACGAGCAGTACTTC. Protein sequence: CAIRTSGRDHSSYEQYF.

V and J are TRBV6-5 and TRBJ1-5, with 10 bases lining up with TRBD1. The CDR3 is 15 amino acids. V dropped 6 bases and J dropped 3; count of bases not matched to a gene: 5. CDR1 and CDR2 from the germline V gene are MNHEY and SVGAGI. The CDR3 nucleotides are TGTGCCAGCAGGATTGACAGGGGGCCCAATCAGCCCCAGCATTTT. Translated: CASRIDRGPNQPQHF.

The rearrangement joins TRBV5-1 to TRBJ1-3; D perhaps matches TRBD1 (6 bases). Trimming removed 0 bases at V and 0 bases at J, with 7 bases between. From germline, CDR1 is SGHRS and CDR2 YFSETQ. The CDR3 sequence is 15 residues long. CDR3 nucleotides: TGCGCCAGCAGCTTGGGGACAGTCTCTGGAAACACCATATATTTT. Its translation: CASSLGTVSGNTIYF.

The CDR3 DNA sequence: TGTGCCAGCAGCCAACCTACGGCTAATGAAAAACTGTTTTTT. It yields the protein CASSQPTANEKLFF. The chain carries TRBV6-1 and TRBJ1-4, with unresolved D. This CDR3 is 14 amino acids long. CDR1 is MNHNS and CDR2 is SASEGT in the germline V gene. V gave up 6 bases and J gave up 3 bases, with 11 bases separating them.

The gene calls are TRBV28 and TRBJ1-2, with a tentative D call TRBD1 (6 bases). This CDR3 is 15 amino acids long. Germline V lookup: CDR1 MDHEN, CDR2 SYDVKM. V lost 4 bases, J lost 0 bases, and 12 bases lay in between. The CDR3 region has the DNA TGTGCCAGCAGTTCTGACAGGCTAGCTAACTATGGCTACACCTTC. It encodes CASSSDRLANYGYTF.

The chain has TRBV6-5 and TRBJ2-7, with TRBD2 identical over 10 bases. Germline-derived CDR1 and CDR2 are MNHEY and SVGAGI. V lost 0 bases to trimming and J lost 0 bases; unmatched junction nucleotides: 2. The CDR3 loop spans 16 amino acids. The CDR3 DNA follows: TGTGCCAGCAGTTACTCACCTAGCGGGGGCTCCTACGAGCAGTACTTC. As protein: CASSYSPSGGSYEQYF.

The chain recombines TRBV6-6 with TRBJ1-2; 8 nucleotides agree with TRBD1. Looked up from germline, CDR1 is MNHNY and CDR2 is SVGAGI (reference sequence). The CDR3 is 14 amino acids. V lost 2 bases and J lost 7; bases outside the gene matches: 6. The CDR3 sequence: CASSYPDREGGYTF. Here the CDR3 DNA reads TGTGCCAGCAGTTACCCGGACAGGGAGGGTGGCTACACCTTC.

The rearrangement links TRBV19 to TRBJ1-1, with D perhaps matching TRBD1 (6 bases). Germline V gene lookup returns CDR1 LNHDA and CDR2 SQIVND (reference sequence). V was trimmed by 4 bases and J by 3 bases, leaving 12 bases between them. This CDR3 has 14 residues. The CDR3 reads CASSRNSGDTEAFF. As DNA, the CDR3 is TGTGCCAGTAGTAGAAATTCAGGGGACACTGAAGCTTTCTTT.

This chain joins TRBV13 and TRBJ2-5; a possible D gene is TRBD2 (5 bases). The V end lost 5 bases, the J end lost 5 bases, and 18 bases lay between the germline ends. The CDR3 extends over 15 amino acids. Germline CDR1 and CDR2: PRHDT and FYEKMQ (reference sequence). CDR3 sequence: CASSPRSGVGETQYF. CDR3 nucleotide sequence: TGTGCCAGCAGCCCTAGGTCCGGGGTTGGGGAGACCCAGTACTTC.

As DNA, the CDR3 is TGTGCCAGCAGCCCCGGGATGTATTCTTACGAGCAGTACTTC. Its translation: CASSPGMYSYEQYF. The rearrangement joins TRBV5-8 to TRBJ2-7; tentatively, D is TRBD2 (5 bases). Per germline, CDR1 SGHTS and CDR2 YDEGEE. Trimming removed 4 bases from V and 4 bases from J, with 15 bases in between. The CDR3 runs 14 residues.

The chain carries TRBV30 and TRBJ2-3, with 9 bases fitting TRBD1. The trim removed 4 bases at V and 3 bases at J, leaving 5 bases unmatched. CDR3 length: 14 amino acids. CDR1 and CDR2 (germline): GTSNPN, SVGIG (reference sequence). The CDR3 DNA reads as TGTGCCTGGACTAGACAGGGGGGAACAGATACGCAGTATTTT. The encoded protein is CAWTRQGGTDTQYF.

V usage is TRBV7-9 and J usage is TRBJ1-2, with 7 bases that match TRBD1. This CDR3 has 13 residues. The V gene's germline CDR1 is SEHNR and CDR2 FQNEAQ (reference sequence). V shed 4 bases and J 4 bases; nucleotides not matched to a gene: 3. CDR3 sequence (DNA): TGTGCCAGCAGCTCTGGGACAGCCTATGGCTACACCTTC. It codes for CASSSGTAYGYTF.

The CDR3 DNA reads as TGCGCCAGCAGCCACCAGTCGACTGGGAGCTCCTACGAGCAGTACTTC. Translating gives CASSHQSTGSSYEQYF. J is TRBJ2-7 and V is TRBV4-1, with D perhaps matching TRBD2 (5 bases). CDR1 is MGHRA and CDR2 is YSYEKL in the germline V gene. This CDR3 spans 16 amino acids. Trimming took off 3 bases at V and 0 bases at J, with 15 bases between the two ends.

This clone appeared a few times. The chain carries TRBV6-6 and TRBJ2-7; the match to TRBD2 covers 9 bases. V trimming: 3 bases; J trimming: 4 bases; junction bases outside the gene matches: 7. Germline V gene lookup returns CDR1 MNHNY and CDR2 SVGAGI (reference sequence). This CDR3 contains 15 residues. CDR3 bases: TGTGCCAGCAGTTATGATAGCGGGAGTCGATACGAGCAGTACTTC. This encodes CASSYDSGSRYEQYF.

The chain joins TRBV7-6 to TRBJ1-1, with D possibly matching TRBD1 (5 bases). V was trimmed by 1 base and J by 5 bases, leaving 20 bases between them. CDR3 size: 17 residues. Germline CDR1 SGHVS, CDR2 FNYEAQ. DNA for the CDR3: TGTGCCAGCAGCTTAGACCTCCCAGGGCAGGGTGCGACTGAAGCTTTCTTT. Encoded protein: CASSLDLPGQGATEAFF.

This clone was seen only a few times. The rearrangement joins TRBV6-8 to TRBJ2-1; TRBD2 aligns across 10 bases. V was pared by 6 bases and J by 0 bases, with 5 bases of the junction left unmatched. Per the germline V gene, CDR1 is MNHGY and CDR2 is SAAAGT. The CDR3 spans 16 residues. CDR3 DNA sequence: TGTGCCAGCAGGGGGCCTAGCGGGAGCTCCTACAATGAGCAGTTCTTC. This codes for CASRGPSGSSYNEQFF.

The chain joins TRBV18 to TRBJ1-1, with D tentatively TRBD1 (6 bases). This CDR3 has 12 amino acids. V shed 4 bases and J shed 8 bases, with 11 bases lying between them. Germline CDR1 KGHSH, CDR2 LQKENI. The DNA of the CDR3 is TGTGCCAGCTCACGGGACATGACCGAAGCTTTCTTT. Amino acids: CASSRDMTEAFF. Based on the CDR3 plus reference TRBV18 and TRBJ1-1, the full variable domain is NAGVMQNPRHLVRRRGQEARLRCSPMKGHSHVYWYRQLPEEGLKFMVYLQKENIIDESGMPKERFSAEFPKEGPSILRIQQVVRGDSAAYFCASSRDMTEAFFGQGTRLTVV.

The chain has TRBV30 and TRBJ1-3, with TRBD1 identical over 9 bases. The CDR3 contains 14 residues. Germline V gene lookup returns CDR1 GTSNPN and CDR2 SVGIG (reference sequence). J gave up 5 bases and V 5 bases, and 7 bases lay outside the gene matches. The CDR3 DNA reads TGTGCCTGGGGAACGGGACAGGGAAGAAACACCATATATTTT. Residues: CAWGTGQGRNTIYF.

The chain couples TRBV5-1 to TRBJ2-5, with 7 bases identical to TRBD1. J was trimmed by 4 bases and V by 3 bases; bases with no gene match: 3. The CDR3 contains 13 residues. CDR1 and CDR2 from the germline V gene are SGHRS and YFSETQ. The chain's CDR3 is CASSSTGIETQYF. For the CDR3, the DNA is TGCGCCAGCAGCTCGACAGGGATAGAGACCCAGTACTTC.